One T cell receptor beta chain is described in this entry. Antigen unknown. This CDR3 has 15 residues. Germline lookup yields CDR1 DFQATT and CDR2 SNEGSKA (reference sequence). The data are from a study of T cells expressing NK-cell markers. Study-wide context: The sequencing cohort of eight donors included seven HCMV-seropositive individuals and one seronegative individual.

Broader study findings: Researchers report these clonotypes also headed the CD3+CD56-NKG2C+ fraction in a few donors. In several donors, dominant CD3+CD56+NKG2C+ clones formed about 1.0-7.5% of CD8+ cells.

TCRdb reworked the 5' RACE reads into one entry per CDR3 protein, no DNA. This sample's clone table lists about 450,000 distinct CDR3 sequences. Source material: blood T cells: a sorted CD56 or NKG2C T cell subset, CD4+ or CD8+ T cells, or bulk PBMC T cells (not recorded which). This chain joins TRBV20-1 and TRBJ2-1; there is no DNA to check the TCRdb D call of TRBD2. This sequence originates from a woman between 18 and 70 years old in good health. The CDR3 protein is CSALGLASRYNEQFF.